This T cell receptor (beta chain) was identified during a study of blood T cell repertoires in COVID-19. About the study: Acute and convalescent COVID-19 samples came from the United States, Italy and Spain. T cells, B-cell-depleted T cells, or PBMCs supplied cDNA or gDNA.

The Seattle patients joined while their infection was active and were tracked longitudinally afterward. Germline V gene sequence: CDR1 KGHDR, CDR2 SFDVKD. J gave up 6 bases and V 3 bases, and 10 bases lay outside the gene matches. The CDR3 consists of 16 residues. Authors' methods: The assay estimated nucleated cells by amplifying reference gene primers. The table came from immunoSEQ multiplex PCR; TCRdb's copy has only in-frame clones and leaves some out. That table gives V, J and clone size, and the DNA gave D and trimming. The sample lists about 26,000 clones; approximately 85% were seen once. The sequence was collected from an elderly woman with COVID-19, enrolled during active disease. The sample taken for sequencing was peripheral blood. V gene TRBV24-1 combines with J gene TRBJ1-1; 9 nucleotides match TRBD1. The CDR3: CATSDPGTGTLSEAFF. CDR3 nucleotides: TGTGCCACCAGTGATCCAGGGACAGGGACTCTCTCTGAAGCTTTCTTT.